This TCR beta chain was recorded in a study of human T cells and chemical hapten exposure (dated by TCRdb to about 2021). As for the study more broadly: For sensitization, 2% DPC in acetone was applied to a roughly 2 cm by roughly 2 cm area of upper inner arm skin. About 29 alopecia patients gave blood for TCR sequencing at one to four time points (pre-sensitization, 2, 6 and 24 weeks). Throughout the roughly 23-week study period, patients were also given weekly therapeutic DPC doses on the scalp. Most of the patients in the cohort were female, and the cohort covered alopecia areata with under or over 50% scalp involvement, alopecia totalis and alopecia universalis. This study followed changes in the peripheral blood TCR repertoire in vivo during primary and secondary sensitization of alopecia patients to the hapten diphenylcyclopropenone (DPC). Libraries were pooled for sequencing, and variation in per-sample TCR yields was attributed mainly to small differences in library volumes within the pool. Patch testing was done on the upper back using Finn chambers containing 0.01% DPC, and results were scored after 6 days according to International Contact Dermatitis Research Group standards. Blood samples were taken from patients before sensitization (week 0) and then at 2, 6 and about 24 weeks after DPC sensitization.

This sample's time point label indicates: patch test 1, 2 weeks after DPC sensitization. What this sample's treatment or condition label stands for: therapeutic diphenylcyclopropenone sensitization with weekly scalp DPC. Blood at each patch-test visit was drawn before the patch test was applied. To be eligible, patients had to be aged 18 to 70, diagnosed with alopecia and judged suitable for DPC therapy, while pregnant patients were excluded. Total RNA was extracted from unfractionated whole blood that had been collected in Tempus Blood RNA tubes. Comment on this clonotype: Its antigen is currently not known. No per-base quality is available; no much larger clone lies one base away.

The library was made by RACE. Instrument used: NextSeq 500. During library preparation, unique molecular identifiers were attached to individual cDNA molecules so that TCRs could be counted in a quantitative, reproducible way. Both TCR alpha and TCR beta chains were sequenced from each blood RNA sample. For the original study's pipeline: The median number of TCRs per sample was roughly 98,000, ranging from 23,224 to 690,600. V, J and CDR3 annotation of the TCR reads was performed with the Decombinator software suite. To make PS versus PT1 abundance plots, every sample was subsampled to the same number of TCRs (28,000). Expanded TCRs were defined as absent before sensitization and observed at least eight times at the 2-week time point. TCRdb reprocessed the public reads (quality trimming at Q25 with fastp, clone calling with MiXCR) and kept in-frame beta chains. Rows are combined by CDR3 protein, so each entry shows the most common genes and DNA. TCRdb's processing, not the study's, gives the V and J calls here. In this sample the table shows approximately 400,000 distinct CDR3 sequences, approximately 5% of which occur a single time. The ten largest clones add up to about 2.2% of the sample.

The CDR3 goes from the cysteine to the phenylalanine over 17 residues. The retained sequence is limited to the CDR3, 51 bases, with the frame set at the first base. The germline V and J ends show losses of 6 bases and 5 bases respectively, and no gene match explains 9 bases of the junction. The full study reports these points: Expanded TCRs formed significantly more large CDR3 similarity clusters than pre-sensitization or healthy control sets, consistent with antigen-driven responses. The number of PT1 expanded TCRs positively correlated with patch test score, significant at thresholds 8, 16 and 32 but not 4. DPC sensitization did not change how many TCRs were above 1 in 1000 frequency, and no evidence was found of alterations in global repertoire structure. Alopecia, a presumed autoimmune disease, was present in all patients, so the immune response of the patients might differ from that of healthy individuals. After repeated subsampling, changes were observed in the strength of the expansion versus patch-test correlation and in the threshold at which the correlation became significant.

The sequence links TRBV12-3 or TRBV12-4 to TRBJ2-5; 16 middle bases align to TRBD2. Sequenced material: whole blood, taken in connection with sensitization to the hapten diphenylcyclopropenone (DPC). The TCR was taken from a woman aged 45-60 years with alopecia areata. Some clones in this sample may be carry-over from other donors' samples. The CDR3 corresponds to CASRGTSGREIQETQYF. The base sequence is TGTGCCAGCAGGGGGACTAGCGGGAGGGAAATTCAGGAGACCCAGTACTTC.